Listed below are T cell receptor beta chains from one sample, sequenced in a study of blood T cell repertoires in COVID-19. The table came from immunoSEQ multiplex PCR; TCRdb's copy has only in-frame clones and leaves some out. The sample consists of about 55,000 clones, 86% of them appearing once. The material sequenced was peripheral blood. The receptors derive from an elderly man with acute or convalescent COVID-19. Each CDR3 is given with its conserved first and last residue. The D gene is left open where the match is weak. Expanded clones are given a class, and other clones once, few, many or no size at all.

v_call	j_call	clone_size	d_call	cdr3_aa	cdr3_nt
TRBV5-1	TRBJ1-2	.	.	CASSVQDNYGYTF	TGCGCCAGCAGCGTACAGGACAACTATGGCTACACCTTC
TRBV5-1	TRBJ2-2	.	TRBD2	CASSLYGGDTGELFF	TGCGCCAGCAGCCTATACGGGGGGGACACCGGGGAGCTGTTTTTT
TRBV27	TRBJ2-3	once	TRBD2	CASSFRGGTDTQYF	TGTGCCAGCAGTTTTAGGGGAGGGACAGATACGCAGTATTTT
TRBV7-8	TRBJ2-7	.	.	CASSLRQDYEQYF	TGTGCCAGCAGCTTAAGACAAGACTACGAGCAGTACTTC
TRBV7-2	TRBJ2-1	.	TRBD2	CASSSAGGANEQFF	TGTGCCAGCAGCTCAGCGGGGGGGGCCAATGAGCAGTTCTTC
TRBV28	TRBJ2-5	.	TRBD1	CASRWDRGPVVAGYQETQYF	TGTGCCAGCAGGTGGGACAGGGGGCCTGTGGTAGCGGGGTACCAAGAGACCCAGTACTTC
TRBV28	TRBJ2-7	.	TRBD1	CASRRGQGRDEQYF	TGTGCCAGCAGGCGGGGACAGGGCCGCGACGAGCAGTACTTC
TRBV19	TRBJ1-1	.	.	CASTRDSYTEAFF	TGTGCCAGTACACGCGACAGTTATACTGAAGCTTTCTTT
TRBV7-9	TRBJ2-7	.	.	CASSLGLWSSYEQYF	TGTGCCAGCAGTCTTGGACTATGGAGCTCCTACGAGCAGTACTTC
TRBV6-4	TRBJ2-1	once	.	CASSDGGGASYNEQFF	TGTGCCAGCAGTGACGGAGGGGGGGCTTCCTACAATGAGCAGTTCTTC
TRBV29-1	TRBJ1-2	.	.	CSVGRKGGGYTF	TGCAGCGTTGGGCGGAAGGGAGGTGGCTACACCTTC
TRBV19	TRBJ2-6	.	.	CASSMGRASGANVLTF	TGTGCCAGTAGTATGGGCCGCGCCTCTGGGGCCAACGTCCTGACTTTC
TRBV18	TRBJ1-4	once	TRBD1	CASSPLRQGLFF	TGTGCCAGCTCACCACTTCGACAGGGGCTGTTTTTT
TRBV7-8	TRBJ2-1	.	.	CASSLRGSSYNEQFF	TGTGCCAGCAGCTTGCGCGGCAGCTCCTACAATGAGCAGTTCTTC
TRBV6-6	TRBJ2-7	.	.	CASSYKGDEQYF	TGTGCCAGCAGTTACAAGGGGGACGAGCAGTACTTC
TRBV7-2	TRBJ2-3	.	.	CASSPYTDTQYF	TGTGCCAGCAGCCCTTACACAGATACGCAGTATTTT
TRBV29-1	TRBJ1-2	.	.	CSVEDPFNYGYTF	TGCAGCGTTGAAGATCCATTTAACTATGGCTACACCTTC
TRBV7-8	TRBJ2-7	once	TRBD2	CASSFSGGYEQYF	TGTGCCAGCAGCTTTTCGGGGGGATACGAGCAGTACTTC
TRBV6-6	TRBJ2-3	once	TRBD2	CASSRGGSAGTDTQYF	TGTGCCAGCTCTCGGGGGGGAAGTGCTGGGACAGATACGCAGTATTTT
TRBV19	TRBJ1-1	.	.	CASSSYRERGTEAFF	TGTGCCAGTAGTTCTTACAGGGAGAGGGGCACTGAAGCTTTCTTT
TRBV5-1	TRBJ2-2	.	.	CASSLEYRDTGELFF	TGCGCCAGCAGCTTGGAATACAGGGACACCGGGGAGCTGTTTTTT
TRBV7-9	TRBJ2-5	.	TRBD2	CASRLGLAGGPRETQYF	TGTGCCAGCAGGCTGGGACTAGCGGGGGGGCCGAGAGAGACCCAGTACTTC
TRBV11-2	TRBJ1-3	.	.	CASSPRTPANTIYF	TGTGCCAGCAGCCCTCGTACACCCGCAAACACCATATATTTT
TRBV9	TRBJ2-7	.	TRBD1	CASSVAGGFSYEQYF	TGTGCCAGCAGCGTAGCAGGGGGTTTCTCCTACGAGCAGTACTTC
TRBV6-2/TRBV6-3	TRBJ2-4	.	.	CASSSSGQKNIQYF	TGTGCCAGCAGTTCTAGTGGACAGAAAAACATTCAGTACTTC
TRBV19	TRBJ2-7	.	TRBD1	CASSIVGQGTYEQYF	TGTGCCAGTAGTATAGTGGGACAGGGGACCTACGAGCAGTACTTC
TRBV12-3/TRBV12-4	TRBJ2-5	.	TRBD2	CASRLAGVETQYF	TGTGCCAGCAGACTAGCGGGGGTGGAGACCCAGTACTTC
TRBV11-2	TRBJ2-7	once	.	CASSPRREGSYEQYF	TGTGCCAGCAGCCCTCGGAGGGAAGGGTCCTACGAGCAGTACTTC
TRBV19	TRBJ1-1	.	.	CASSIKAPGGTEAFF	TGTGCCAGTAGTATAAAGGCCCCGGGTGGCACTGAAGCTTTCTTT
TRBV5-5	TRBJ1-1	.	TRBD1	CASSPGTGGSTEAFF	TGTGCCAGCAGCCCCGGGACAGGGGGGTCCACTGAAGCTTTCTTT
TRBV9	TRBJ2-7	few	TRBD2	CASSVGIAGGSYEQYF	TGTGCCAGCAGCGTAGGTATAGCGGGGGGATCCTACGAGCAGTACTTC
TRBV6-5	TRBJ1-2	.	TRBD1	CASSQGASGYTF	TGTGCCAGCAGTCAGGGGGCTAGTGGCTACACCTTC
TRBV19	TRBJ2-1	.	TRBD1	CASSISSDRGRNEQFF	TGTGCCAGTAGTATTTCGTCGGACAGGGGGCGGAATGAGCAGTTCTTC
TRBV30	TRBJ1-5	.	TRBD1	CACRAGGSLQPQHF	TGTGCCTGCAGGGCAGGGGGTTCGCTGCAGCCCCAGCATTTT
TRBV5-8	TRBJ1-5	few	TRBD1	CASSPIRTGWQPQHF	TGTGCCAGCAGCCCGATTAGGACAGGATGGCAGCCCCAGCATTTT
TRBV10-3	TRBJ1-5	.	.	CAISAQGSNQPQHF	TGTGCCATCAGTGCACAGGGAAGCAATCAGCCCCAGCATTTT
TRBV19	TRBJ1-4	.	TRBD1	CASSLGTGNEKLFF	TGTGCCAGTAGTTTGGGGACAGGCAATGAAAAACTGTTTTTT
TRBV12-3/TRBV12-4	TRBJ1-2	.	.	CASSQGRYGYTF	TGTGCCAGCAGTCAGGGAAGGTATGGCTACACCTTC
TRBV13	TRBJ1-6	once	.	CASSSGGPTGSPLHF	TGTGCCAGCAGCTCCGGGGGACCCACGGGTTCACCCCTCCACTTT
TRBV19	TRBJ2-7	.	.	CASSMPGANSYEQYF	TGTGCCAGTAGTATGCCAGGGGCCAACTCCTACGAGCAGTACTTC
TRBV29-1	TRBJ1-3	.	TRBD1	CSVTSRGQENTIYF	TGCAGCGTGACAAGCAGGGGGCAGGAAAACACCATATATTTT
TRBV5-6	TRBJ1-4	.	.	CASSYGNSRANEKLFF	TGTGCCAGCAGCTACGGAAACTCGAGGGCTAATGAAAAACTGTTTTTT
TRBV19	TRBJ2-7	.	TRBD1	CASSDRGVGEQYF	TGTGCCAGTAGTGACAGGGGGGTGGGCGAGCAGTACTTC
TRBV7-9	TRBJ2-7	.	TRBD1	CASSLAGTDPYEQYF	TGTGCCAGCAGCTTAGCTGGGACAGATCCCTACGAGCAGTACTTC
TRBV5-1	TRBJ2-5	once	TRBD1	CASSLGDRAPETQYF	TGCGCCAGCAGCTTGGGGGACAGGGCACCAGAGACCCAGTACTTC
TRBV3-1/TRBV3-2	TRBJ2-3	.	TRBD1	CASSQEGDSVTDTQYF	TGTGCCAGCAGCCAAGAAGGGGACAGTGTTACAGATACGCAGTATTTT
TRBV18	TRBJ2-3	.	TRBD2	CASSPRGGTDTQYF	TGTGCCAGCTCACCACGCGGGGGAACAGATACGCAGTATTTT
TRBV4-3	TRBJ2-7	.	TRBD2	CASSQSGGSPYEQYF	TGCGCCAGCAGCCAAAGCGGGGGGTCGCCCTACGAGCAGTACTTC
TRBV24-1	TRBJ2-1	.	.	CATSDFPGEQFF	TGTGCCACCAGTGATTTCCCAGGTGAGCAGTTCTTC
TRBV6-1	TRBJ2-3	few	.	CASSAPPAGFSDTQYF	TGTGCCAGCAGTGCACCACCCGCAGGTTTTTCTGATACGCAGTATTTT
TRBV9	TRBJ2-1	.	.	CASSVDGRTYNEQFF	TGTGCCAGCAGCGTAGATGGACGGACTTACAATGAGCAGTTCTTC
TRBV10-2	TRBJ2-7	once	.	CASSDGGVGGYEQYF	TGCGCCAGCAGTGACGGGGGAGTTGGGGGCTACGAGCAGTACTTC
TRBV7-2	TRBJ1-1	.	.	CASCQELNTEAFF	TGTGCCAGCTGCCAGGAATTGAACACTGAAGCTTTCTTT